Listed below are T cell receptor beta chains from one sample, sequenced in a study of shared clonotypes between healthy human individuals. Produced via immunoSEQ multiplex PCR; TCRdb's table is partial and in-frame only. The sample has about 2.1 million clones; roughly 91% are singletons. The sequencing input was naive CD8+ T cells from PBMCs. These receptors were obtained from a man aged 18 to 29 in good health. Some clones in this sample may be carry-over from other donors' samples. CDR3s include the opening cysteine and the closing phenylalanine or tryptophan. A D gene is named only where the DNA matches it firmly. Clone sizes are given selectively: once, few, many, or a class where the clone is expanded.

d_gene	j_gene	v_gene	abundance	CDR3aa	CDR3nt
.	TRBJ2-7	TRBV7-9	.	CASSPDGSYEQYF	TGTGCCAGCAGCCCAGACGGATCCTACGAGCAGTACTTC
TRBD2	TRBJ2-3	TRBV19	.	CASSSRLAGTDTQYF	TGTGCCAGTAGTTCAAGACTAGCGGGCACAGATACGCAGTATTTT
TRBD2	TRBJ2-3	TRBV11-2	.	CASSSIQLAGIRDTQYF	TGTGCCAGCAGCTCAATTCAATTAGCGGGAATAAGAGATACGCAGTATTTT
TRBD2	TRBJ2-7	TRBV5-1	once	CASSLATSGTTPLEQYF	TGCGCCAGCAGCTTGGCAACTAGCGGGACCACTCCCCTCGAGCAGTACTTC
.	TRBJ1-5	TRBV4-1	.	CASSQVWRNSNQPQHF	TGCGCCAGCAGCCAAGTGTGGCGGAATAGCAATCAGCCCCAGCATTTT
TRBD2	TRBJ2-7	TRBV6-1	few	CASGAGVYEQYF	TGTGCCAGCGGGGCGGGGGTCTACGAGCAGTACTTC
.	TRBJ2-7	TRBV28	once	CASSWTGSSYEQYF	TGTGCCAGCAGTTGGACGGGAAGCTCCTACGAGCAGTACTTC
.	TRBJ2-3	TRBV20-1	.	CSARVPDTQYF	TGCAGTGCTAGGGTCCCAGATACGCAGTATTTT
.	TRBJ1-3	TRBV7-9	.	CASSVETVVGNTIYF	TGTGCCAGCAGCGTAGAGACCGTTGTTGGAAACACCATATATTTT
.	TRBJ2-2	TRBV9	.	CASSVASGDTGELFF	TGTGCCAGCAGCGTAGCCTCGGGGGACACCGGGGAGCTGTTTTTT
.	TRBJ1-1	TRBV7-9	.	CASSLNGGTEAFF	TGTGCCAGCAGCTTGAATGGGGGGACTGAAGCTTTCTTT
.	TRBJ2-3	TRBV27	.	CASRGGDTQYF	TGTGCCAGCAGGGGGGGAGATACGCAGTATTTT
.	TRBJ1-2	TRBV25-1	.	CASSEPGPAGYTF	TGTGCCAGCAGTGAACCGGGCCCTGCGGGCTACACCTTC
TRBD2	TRBJ2-7	TRBV12-5	.	CASGLAKGASGRPHTTYEQYF	TGTGCTAGTGGTTTGGCTAAGGGGGCTAGCGGGAGACCCCATACAACCTACGAGCAGTACTTC
.	TRBJ2-7	TRBV5-8	.	CASSPTYISPYEQYF	TGTGCCAGCAGCCCCACGTACATTTCGCCCTACGAGCAGTACTTC
.	TRBJ2-1	TRBV5-1	.	CASSLAVYEQFF	TGCGCCAGCAGCTTGGCGGTTTACGAGCAGTTCTTC
.	TRBJ2-1	TRBV7-2	.	CASSDPPAVSYNEQFF	TGTGCCAGCAGCGACCCCCCAGCGGTCTCCTACAATGAGCAGTTCTTC
.	TRBJ1-2	TRBV6-4	few	CASSDSGQVEYTF	TGTGCCAGCAGTGACTCTGGGCAGGTCGAGTACACCTTC
TRBD1	TRBJ1-5	TRBV5-8	.	CASSLGQGNGQPQHF	TGTGCCAGCAGCCTGGGACAGGGAAACGGTCAGCCCCAGCATTTT
.	TRBJ2-5	TRBV27	.	CASSLSNRWFGTQYF	TGTGCCAGCAGTTTATCGAATCGGTGGTTTGGGACCCAGTACTTC
.	TRBJ2-7	TRBV27	once	CASSAGTAPGEQYF	TGTGCCAGCAGTGCCGGGACTGCGCCTGGGGAGCAGTACTTC
.	TRBJ2-1	TRBV28	.	CASSKREYNEQFF	TGTGCCAGCAGTAAACGGGAGTACAATGAGCAGTTCTTC
TRBD1	TRBJ2-5	TRBV2	.	CASSETGAEQETQYF	TGTGCCAGCAGTGAAACAGGGGCGGAGCAAGAGACCCAGTACTTC
.	TRBJ1-3	TRBV7-8	.	CASSLRGNTIYF	TGTGCCAGCAGCTTGAGGGGAAACACCATATATTTT
.	TRBJ2-2	TRBV19	.	CASRRTVLANTGELFF	TGTGCCAGTAGACGCACGGTACTCGCGAACACCGGGGAGCTGTTTTTT
.	TRBJ1-1	TRBV5-8	.	CASSFTGLWDTEAFF	TGTGCCAGCAGCTTTACCGGGCTATGGGACACTGAAGCTTTCTTT
.	TRBJ2-7	TRBV10-1	.	CASTSDKKPQYF	TGCGCCAGCACCAGTGATAAAAAACCGCAGTACTTC
.	TRBJ1-5	TRBV4-1	once	CASSQGVGYSNQPQHF	TGCGCCAGCAGCCAGGGGGTTGGTTATAGCAATCAGCCCCAGCATTTT
TRBD1	TRBJ1-1	TRBV9	once	CASSVGTGVTEAFF	TGTGCCAGCAGCGTAGGGACAGGGGTCACTGAAGCTTTCTTT
.	TRBJ2-7	TRBV27	.	CASSLGLTYEQYF	TGTGCCAGCAGTTTGGGGTTGACCTACGAGCAGTACTTC
.	TRBJ1-4	TRBV6-5	.	CDKSAEKLFF	TGTGACAAAAGTGCTGAAAAACTGTTTTTT
.	TRBJ2-5	TRBV7-9	.	CASSLVGPGETQYF	TGTGCCAGCAGCTTAGTTGGGCCGGGGGAGACCCAGTACTTC
.	TRBJ2-1	TRBV7-7	.	CASSSTLTHSGNEQFF	TGTGCCAGCAGCTCTACCTTAACCCATAGCGGCAATGAGCAGTTCTTC
.	TRBJ1-2	TRBV23-1	.	CASSQPGHRTFYGYTF	TGCGCCAGCAGTCAGCCCGGACACCGCACCTTTTATGGCTACACCTTC
TRBD1	TRBJ2-1	TRBV11-2	.	CASSSRDRDYNEQFF	TGTGCCAGCAGCTCCCGGGACAGGGACTACAATGAGCAGTTCTTC
.	TRBJ1-2	TRBV29-1	.	CSALTGKPAYGYTF	TGCAGCGCTCTGACAGGCAAGCCTGCCTATGGCTACACCTTC
.	TRBJ2-7	TRBV27	.	CASRLAEPYEQYF	TGTGCCAGCAGACTAGCTGAACCTTACGAGCAGTACTTC